This T cell receptor (beta chain) came from a study of patients and donors after allogeneic stem cell transplantation. This clonotype was seen more than once but under ten times. TCRdb itself ran the RT-PCR reads through MiXCR, one entry per CDR3 protein. The table has 70,000 or so distinct CDR3 sequences, 26% seen once. The specimen was blood, either unsorted or a sorted T cell fraction (not recorded which). This sequence originates from a human donor who was either an allogeneic HSCT recipient or a stem cell or donor lymphocyte infusion donor (not recorded which). It is not recorded whose cells these are; they may come from a transplant donor.

The CDR3, as DNA: TGCGCCAGCAGCTTGGAGTTCGGCGCGATTTATGGCTACACCTTC. Translated: CASSLEFGAIYGYTF. The chain links TRBV5-1 to TRBJ1-2; unclear D gene. CDR1 is SGHRS and CDR2 is YFSETQ in the germline V gene. V was cut by 0 bases and J by 5 bases, with 14 bases left in between. The CDR3 has 15 amino acids. Based on the CDR3 plus reference TRBV5-1 and TRBJ1-2, the full variable domain is KAGVTQTPRYLIKTRGQQVTLSCSPISGHRSVSWYQQTPGQGLQFLFEYFSETQRNKGNFPGRFSGRQFSNSRSEMNVSTLELGDSALYLCASSLEFGAIYGYTFGSGTRLTVV.